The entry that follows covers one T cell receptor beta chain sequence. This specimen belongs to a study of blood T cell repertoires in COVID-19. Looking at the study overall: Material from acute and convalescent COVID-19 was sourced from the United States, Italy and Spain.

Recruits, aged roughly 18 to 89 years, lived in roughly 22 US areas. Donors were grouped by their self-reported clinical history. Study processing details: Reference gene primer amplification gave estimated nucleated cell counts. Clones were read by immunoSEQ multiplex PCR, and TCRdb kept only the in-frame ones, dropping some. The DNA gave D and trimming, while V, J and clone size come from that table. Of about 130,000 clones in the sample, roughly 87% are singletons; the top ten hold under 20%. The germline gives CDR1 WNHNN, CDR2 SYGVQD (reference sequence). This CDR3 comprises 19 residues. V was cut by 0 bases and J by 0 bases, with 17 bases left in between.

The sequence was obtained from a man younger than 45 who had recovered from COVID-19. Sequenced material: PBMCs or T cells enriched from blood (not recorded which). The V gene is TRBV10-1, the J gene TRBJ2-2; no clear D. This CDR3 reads CASSESENRFVANTGELFF. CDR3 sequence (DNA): TGCGCCAGCAGTGAGTCGGAAAACAGATTTGTTGCGAACACCGGGGAGCTGTTTTTT.